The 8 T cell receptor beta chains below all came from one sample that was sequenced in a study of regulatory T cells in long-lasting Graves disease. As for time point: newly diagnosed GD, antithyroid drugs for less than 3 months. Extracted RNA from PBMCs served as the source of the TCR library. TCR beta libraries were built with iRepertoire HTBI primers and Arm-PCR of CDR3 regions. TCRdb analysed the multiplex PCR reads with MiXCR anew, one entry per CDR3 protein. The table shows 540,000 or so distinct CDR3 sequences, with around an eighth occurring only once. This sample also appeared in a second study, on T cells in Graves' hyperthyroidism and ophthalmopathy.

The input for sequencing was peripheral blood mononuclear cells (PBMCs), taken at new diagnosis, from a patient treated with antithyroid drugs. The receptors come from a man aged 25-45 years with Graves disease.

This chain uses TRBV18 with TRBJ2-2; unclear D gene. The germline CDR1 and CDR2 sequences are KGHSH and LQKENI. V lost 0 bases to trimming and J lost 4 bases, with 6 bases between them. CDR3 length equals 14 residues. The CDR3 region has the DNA TGTGCCAGCTCACCACCGGCCAGCACCGGGGAGCTGTTTTTT. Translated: CASSPPASTGELFF.

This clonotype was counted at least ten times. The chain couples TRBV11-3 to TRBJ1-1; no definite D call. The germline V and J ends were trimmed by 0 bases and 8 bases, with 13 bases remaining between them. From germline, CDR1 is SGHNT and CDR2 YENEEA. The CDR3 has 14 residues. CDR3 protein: CASSLDSTEAEAFF. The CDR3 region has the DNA TGTGCCAGCAGCTTAGATTCGACCGAAGCCGAAGCTTTCTTT.

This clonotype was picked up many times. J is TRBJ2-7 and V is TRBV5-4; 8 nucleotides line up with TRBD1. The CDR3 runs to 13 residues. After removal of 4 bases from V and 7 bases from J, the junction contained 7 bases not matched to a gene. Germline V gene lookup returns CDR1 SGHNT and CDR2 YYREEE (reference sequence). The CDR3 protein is CASSHPTGGEQYF. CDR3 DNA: TGTGCCAGCAGCCACCCTACAGGGGGGGAGCAGTACTTC. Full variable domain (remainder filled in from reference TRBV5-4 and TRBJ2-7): ETGVTQSPTHLIKTRGQQVTLRCSSQSGHNTVSWYQQALGQGPQFIFQYYREEENGRGNFPPRFSGLQFPNYSSELNVNALELDDSALYLCASSHPTGGEQYFGPGTRLTVT.

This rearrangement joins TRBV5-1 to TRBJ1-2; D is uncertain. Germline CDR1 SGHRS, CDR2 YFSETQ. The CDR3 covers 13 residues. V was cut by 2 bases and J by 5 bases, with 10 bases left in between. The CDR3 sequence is CASSFELEYGYTF. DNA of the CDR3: TGCGCCAGCAGCTTCGAACTTGAATATGGCTACACCTTC. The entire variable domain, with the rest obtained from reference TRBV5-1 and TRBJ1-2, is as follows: KAGVTQTPRYLIKTRGQQVTLSCSPISGHRSVSWYQQTPGQGLQFLFEYFSETQRNKGNFPGRFSGRQFSNSRSEMNVSTLELGDSALYLCASSFELEYGYTFGSGTRLTVV.

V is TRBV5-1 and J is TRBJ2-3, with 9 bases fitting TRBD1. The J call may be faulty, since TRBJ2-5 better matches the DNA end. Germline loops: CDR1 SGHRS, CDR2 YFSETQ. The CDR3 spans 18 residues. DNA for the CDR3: TGCGCCAGCAGCCCAAGAGGGAAACAGGGGGCGCGCGGAGAGACCCAGTACTTC. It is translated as CASSPRGKQGARGETQYF.

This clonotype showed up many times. DNA of the CDR3: TGTGCCAGCATGGGCGGGTCCTACGAGCAGTACTTC. This translates into CASMGGSYEQYF. This sequence joins TRBV6-1 and TRBJ2-7; possible D gene TRBD2, 5 bases. Germline assignment: CDR1 MNHNS and CDR2 SASEGT. Trimming stripped 7 bases from V and 1 base from J, with 8 bases between. This CDR3 contains 12 residues.

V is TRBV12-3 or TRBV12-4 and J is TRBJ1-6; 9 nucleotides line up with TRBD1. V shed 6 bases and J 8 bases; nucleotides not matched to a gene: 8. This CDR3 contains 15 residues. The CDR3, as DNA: TGTGCCAGCAGGGGGACAGGGTGGAAGCATTCACCCCTCCACTTT. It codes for CASRGTGWKHSPLHF.

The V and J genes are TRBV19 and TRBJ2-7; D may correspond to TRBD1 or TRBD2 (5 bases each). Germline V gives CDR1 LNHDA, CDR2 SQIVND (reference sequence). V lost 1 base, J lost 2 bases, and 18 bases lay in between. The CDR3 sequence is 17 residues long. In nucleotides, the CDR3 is TGTGCCAGTAGTATAGGGGCTGGGGACGCCTTTGCCTACGAGCAGTACTTC. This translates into CASSIGAGDAFAYEQYF. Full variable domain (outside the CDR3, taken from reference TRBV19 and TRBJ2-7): DGGITQSPKYLFRKEGQNVTLSCEQNLNHDAMYWYRQDPGQGLRLIYYSQIVNDFQKGDIAEGYSVSREKKESFPLTVTSAQKNPTAFYLCASSIGAGDAFAYEQYFGPGTRLTVT.